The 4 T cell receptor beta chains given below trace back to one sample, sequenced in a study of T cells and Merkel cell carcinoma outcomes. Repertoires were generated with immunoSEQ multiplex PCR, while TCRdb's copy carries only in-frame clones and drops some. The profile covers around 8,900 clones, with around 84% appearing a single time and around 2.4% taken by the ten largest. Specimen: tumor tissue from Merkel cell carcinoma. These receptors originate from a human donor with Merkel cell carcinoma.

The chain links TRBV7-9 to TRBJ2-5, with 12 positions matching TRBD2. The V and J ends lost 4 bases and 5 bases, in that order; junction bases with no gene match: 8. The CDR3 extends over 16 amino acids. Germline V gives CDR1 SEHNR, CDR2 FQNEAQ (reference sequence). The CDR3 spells CASSSLLAGGRETQYF. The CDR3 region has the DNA TGTGCCAGCAGCTCACTACTAGCGGGGGGCCGGGAGACCCAGTACTTC. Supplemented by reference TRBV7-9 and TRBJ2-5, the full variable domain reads DTGVSQNPRHKITKRGQNVTFRCDPISEHNRLYWYRQTLGQGPEFLTYFQNEAQLEKSRLLSDRFSAERPKGSFSTLEIQRTEQGDSAMYLCASSSLLAGGRETQYFGPGTRLLVL.

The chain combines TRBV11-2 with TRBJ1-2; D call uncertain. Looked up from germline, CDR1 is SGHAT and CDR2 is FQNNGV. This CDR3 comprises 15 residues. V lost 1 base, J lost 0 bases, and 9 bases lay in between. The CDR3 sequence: CASSLVSGPNYGYTF. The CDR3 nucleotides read TGTGCCAGCAGCTTAGTCTCCGGACCTAACTATGGCTACACCTTC. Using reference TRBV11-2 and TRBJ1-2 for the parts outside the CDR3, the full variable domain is EAGVAQSPRYKIIEKRQSVAFWCNPISGHATLYWYQQILGQGPKLLIQFQNNGVVDDSQLPKDRFSAERLKGVDSTLKIQPAKLEDSAVYLCASSLVSGPNYGYTFGSGTRLTVV.

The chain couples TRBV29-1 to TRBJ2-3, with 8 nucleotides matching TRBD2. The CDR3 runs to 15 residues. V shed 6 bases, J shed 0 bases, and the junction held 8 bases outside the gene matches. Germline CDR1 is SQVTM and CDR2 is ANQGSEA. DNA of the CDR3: TGCAGCGTCGTTACTAGCGGAACTAGCACAGATACGCAGTATTTT. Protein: CSVVTSGTSTDTQYF.

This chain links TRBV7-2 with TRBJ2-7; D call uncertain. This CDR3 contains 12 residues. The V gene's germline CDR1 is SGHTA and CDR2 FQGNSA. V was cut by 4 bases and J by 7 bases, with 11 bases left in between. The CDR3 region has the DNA TGTGCCAGCAGCTCGATGGGTTGGGAGCAGTACTTC. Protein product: CASSSMGWEQYF.